One and the same sample provided the 31 T cell receptor beta chains below, sequenced in a study of T cell clonotyping in hematopoietic cell transplantation. Sequenced by immunoSEQ multiplex PCR; TCRdb stores in-frame clones only, minus some. The top ten hold approximately 4.8% of the sample, which has 13,000 to 15,000 clones, 90% to 95% seen once. The material was PBMCs, obtained 30 days after allogeneic stem cell transplant. All receptors come from a male patient between 55 and 70 years old who had an allogeneic stem cell transplant from an unrelated donor, so the T cells may come from the graft donor. Some clones in this sample may be carry-over from other donors' samples.

The chain is built from TRBV7-6 and TRBJ2-2; no reliable D call. Germline CDR1 SGHVS, CDR2 FNYEAQ. Trimming took off 2 bases at V and 7 bases at J, with 5 bases between the two ends. The CDR3 length is 12 residues. The CDR3 sequence: CASSLWGGELFF. In DNA, the CDR3 is TGTGCCAGCAGCTTATGGGGCGGGGAGCTGTTTTTT. The full variable domain, its missing parts supplied by reference TRBV7-6 and TRBJ2-2, is GAGVSQSPRYKVTKRGQDVALRCDPISGHVSLYWYRQALGQGPEFLTYFNYEAQQDKSGLPNDRFSAERPEGSISTLTIQRTEQRDSAMYRCASSLWGGELFFGEGSRLTVL.

The chain uses TRBV5-5 and TRBJ1-2; D might be TRBD1 (5 bases). The CDR3 extends over 14 amino acids. Germline-derived CDR1 and CDR2 are SGHKS and YYEKEE (reference sequence). Trimming cost V 3 bases and J 3 bases, with 12 bases left between them. The CDR3 DNA reads as TGTGCCAGCAGCTACAACGACAGAGACTATGGCTACACCTTC. This codes for CASSYNDRDYGYTF.

The CDR3 here is CSGQGAGYEQYF. The CDR3 region has the DNA TGCAGCGGACAGGGGGCGGGCTACGAGCAGTACTTC. This rearrangement joins TRBV29-1 to TRBJ2-7, with 10 nucleotides matching TRBD1. J lost 3 bases, V lost 7 bases, and 3 bases had no gene match. The CDR3 sequence is 12 residues long. In germline, CDR1 is SQVTM, CDR2 ANQGSEA.

This chain links TRBV19 with TRBJ1-5; D may be TRBD1 (5 bases). Germline V gene sequence: CDR1 LNHDA, CDR2 SQIVND (reference sequence). The CDR3 is 18 amino acids. V was clipped by 7 bases and J by 1 base, with 23 bases between them. The CDR3 DNA is TGTGCCAGTACCTACGGGGGGTTCGGGGGAGGGAGCAATCAGCCCCAGCATTTT. Its translation is CASTYGGFGGGSNQPQHF.

The gene calls are TRBV25-1 and TRBJ1-1, with a weak D call TRBD1 (6 bases). The CDR3 is 15 amino acids. Germline V gene lookup returns CDR1 MGHDK and CDR2 SYGVNS. Trimming removed 1 base from V and 8 bases from J, with 17 bases in between. In DNA, the CDR3 is TGTGCCAGCAGTGAATTGGGAAAGGGGGGCACCGAAGCTTTCTTT. This sequence encodes CASSELGKGGTEAFF.

This chain uses TRBV4-3 with TRBJ2-7, with TRBD2 identical over 10 bases. Per the germline V gene, CDR1 is LGHNA and CDR2 is YSLEER. The CDR3 has 15 amino acids. V was clipped by 0 bases and J by 3 bases; unmatched bases: 2. The CDR3 DNA follows: TGCGCCAGCAGCCAAGACCCTAGCGGGGGCTACGAGCAGTACTTC. This sequence encodes CASSQDPSGGYEQYF.

In its sample, this clone was seen once. This sequence joins TRBV4-3 and TRBJ1-2, with a possible D match to TRBD1 (6 bases). Germline V gene data show CDR1 as LGHNA and CDR2 as YSLEER. Trimming took 1 base from V and 8 from J, leaving 14 bases between them. The CDR3 sequence is 14 residues long. CDR3 sequence reads: CASSQVGQGNGYTF. In nucleotides, the CDR3 is TGCGCCAGCAGCCAAGTCGGGCAGGGGAACGGCTACACCTTC.

This clone was found once. J is TRBJ2-7 and V is TRBV6-6; D possibly matches TRBD1 or TRBD2 (5 bases each). V shed 5 bases and J shed 3 bases, with 14 bases lying between them. The germline gives CDR1 MNHNY, CDR2 SVGAGI (reference sequence). This CDR3 has 14 amino acids. CDR3 sequence: CASSTPRDVYEQYF. CDR3 DNA sequence: TGTGCCAGCAGTACTCCCCGGGACGTCTACGAGCAGTACTTC.

The chain carries TRBV6-5 and TRBJ1-2; TRBD1 might be the D (5 bases). V lost 2 bases and J lost 6, with 13 bases in between. The CDR3 is 14 amino acids. Germline-derived CDR1 and CDR2 are MNHEY and SVGAGI. The CDR3 DNA sequence: TGTGCCAGCAGTTACCTAGCAGGGAGGGATGGCTACACCTTC. Translating it yields CASSYLAGRDGYTF.

The rearrangement uses TRBV25-1 and TRBJ1-3, with D possibly being TRBD1 (5 bases). The ends were cut back, 3 bases at V and 2 bases at J, with 8 bases in the middle. The CDR3 runs 14 residues. Germline V lookup: CDR1 MGHDK, CDR2 SYGVNS. The CDR3 spells CASSEGGAGNTIYF. The CDR3 nucleotides are TGTGCCAGCAGTGAGGGGGGGGCTGGAAACACCATATATTTT.

The chain couples TRBV2 to TRBJ1-3, with 8 nucleotides matching TRBD1. The germline V gene has CDR1 SNHLY and CDR2 FYNNEI. There are 13 residues in the CDR3. The V gene end was trimmed by 7 bases and the J gene end by 8 bases; junction bases not matched to a gene: 7. CDR3 sequence (DNA): TGTGCCAGCAAGGCAGGGGGCAGAGACACCATATATTTT. It is translated as CASKAGGRDTIYF.

The rearrangement links TRBV11-2 to TRBJ1-6; D not certain. Between the trimmed V and J ends, which lost 1 base and 8 bases, there was a span of 12 bases. This CDR3 has 15 residues. Germline V gene sequence: CDR1 SGHAT, CDR2 FQNNGV. The CDR3 reads CASSLVGGEDSPLHF. CDR3 in DNA: TGTGCCAGCAGCTTAGTAGGCGGGGAAGATTCACCCCTCCACTTT.

The chain carries TRBV2 and TRBJ1-2; possibly TRBD1 for D (6 bases). Trimming stripped 6 bases from V and 4 bases from J, with 12 bases between. Germline lookup yields CDR1 SNHLY and CDR2 FYNNEI. CDR3 length: 13 residues. The CDR3: CASSRDRRYGYTF. CDR3 in DNA: TGTGCCAGCAGCCGAGACAGGCGCTATGGCTACACCTTC.

The chain links TRBV6-1 to TRBJ1-1, with D hard to call. CDR3 length: 15 residues. CDR1 and CDR2 (germline): MNHNS, SASEGT. The germline V and J ends were trimmed by 3 bases and 0 bases, with 11 bases remaining between them. For the CDR3, the DNA is TGTGCCAGCAGTGATCCGCTTGGAGTGAACACTGAAGCTTTCTTT. This codes for CASSDPLGVNTEAFF.

The rearrangement joins TRBV27 to TRBJ1-2; perhaps TRBD1 as D (6 bases). Germline CDR1 is MNHEY and CDR2 is SMNVEV (reference sequence). V lost 5 bases and J lost 8, with 12 bases in between. The CDR3 loop spans 12 amino acids. This chain's CDR3 is CASSLRGLGYTF. CDR3 DNA: TGTGCCAGCAGTCTCAGGGGACTGGGCTACACCTTC.

About this clone: The junction differs from germline at one of its ends, possibly a read error. The rearrangement uses TRBV6-6 and TRBJ2-4; D is possibly TRBD1 (6 bases). There are 11 residues in the CDR3. Per germline, CDR1 MNHNY and CDR2 SVGAGI (reference sequence). This CDR3 reads CASSYSGGNVF. CDR3 bases: TGTGCCAGCAGTTACTCAGGGGGTAATGTCTTC.

V and J are TRBV29-1 and TRBJ2-3, with no clear D. This CDR3 comprises 16 residues. Trimming shortened V by 0 bases and J by 4 bases, and 17 bases separated the two germline ends. Germline CDR1 SQVTM, CDR2 ANQGSEA. Written as DNA, the CDR3 is TGCAGCGTTGAAGATCTAGGAAGGGCCGGTGCAGATACGCAGTATTTT. Translating gives CSVEDLGRAGADTQYF.

V and J are TRBV11-2 and TRBJ2-7; TRBD2 agrees at 10 bases. This CDR3 spans 15 amino acids. Germline CDR1 SGHAT, CDR2 FQNNGV. V lost 2 bases and J lost 2; bases outside the gene matches: 3. The CDR3 DNA follows: TGTGCCAGCAGCTTAACTAGCGGGGAGACCTACGAGCAGTACTTC. It translates to CASSLTSGETYEQYF.

The count of this clone is one. This chain uses TRBV18 with TRBJ1-5; D gene uncertain. The germline gives CDR1 KGHSH, CDR2 LQKENI. The CDR3 runs 15 residues. Trimming stripped 6 bases from V and 0 bases from J, with 12 bases between. The chain's CDR3 is CASSPGTDSNQPQHF. In DNA, the CDR3 is TGTGCCAGCTCCCCGGGTACCGATAGCAATCAGCCCCAGCATTTT. Together with reference TRBV18 and TRBJ1-5, the CDR3 gives the full variable domain: NAGVMQNPRHLVRRRGQEARLRCSPMKGHSHVYWYRQLPEEGLKFMVYLQKENIIDESGMPKERFSAEFPKEGPSILRIQQVVRGDSAAYFCASSPGTDSNQPQHFGDGTRLSIL.

J is TRBJ2-3 and V is TRBV5-6, with a tentative D call TRBD1 (6 bases). Germline lookup yields CDR1 SGHDT and CDR2 YYEEEE. The CDR3 length is 15 residues. The ends were cut back, 2 bases at V and 0 bases at J, with 10 bases in the middle. For the CDR3, the DNA is TGTGCCAGCAGCTTAAGGGACACTAGCACAGATACGCAGTATTTT. Amino acid sequence: CASSLRDTSTDTQYF.

This clone has a single count. The V gene is TRBV7-3, the J gene TRBJ2-2; maybe TRBD1 (6 bases). Germline V gene data show CDR1 as SGHTA and CDR2 as FQGTGA. The V end lost 1 base, the J end lost 7 bases, and 16 bases lay between the germline ends. The CDR3 spans 16 residues. As DNA, the CDR3 is TGTGCCAGCAGCTTAAATATCAGGGGTCAGGGCGGGGAGCTGTTTTTT. Encoded protein: CASSLNIRGQGGELFF.

V and J are TRBV4-3 and TRBJ1-5, with unresolved D. Germline-derived CDR1 and CDR2 are LGHNA and YSLEER. Deletions cut 0 bases from V and 0 bases from J, with 9 bases between. CDR3 length: 16 residues. The CDR3 DNA is TGCGCCAGCAGCCAAGACGCCAGCCTTAGCAATCAGCCCCAGCATTTT. It codes for CASSQDASLSNQPQHF.

The chain employs TRBV19 and TRBJ1-5, with a weak D call TRBD1 (5 bases). Germline values: CDR1 LNHDA, CDR2 SQIVND (reference sequence). The length of the CDR3 is 15 residues. V was shortened by 5 bases and J by 8 bases, with 19 bases between the two germline ends. CDR3 amino acids: CASSSRWGFQEPQHF. The CDR3 DNA is TGTGCCAGTAGTTCCAGGTGGGGCTTCCAGGAGCCCCAGCATTTT. Filled out from reference TRBV19 and TRBJ1-5, the complete variable domain reads DGGITQSPKYLFRKEGQNVTLSCEQNLNHDAMYWYRQDPGQGLRLIYYSQIVNDFQKGDIAEGYSVSREKKESFPLTVTSAQKNPTAFYLCASSSRWGFQEPQHFGDGTRLSIL.

The genes are TRBV6-1 and TRBJ2-2; D is perhaps TRBD1 (6 bases). The CDR3 has 14 amino acids. From germline, CDR1 is MNHNS and CDR2 SASEGT. V lost 5 bases to trimming and J lost 4 bases, with 11 bases between them. The CDR3 protein is CASSYTTGTGELFF. CDR3 nucleotide sequence: TGTGCCAGCAGTTATACGACAGGCACCGGGGAGCTGTTTTTT.

This chain joins TRBV19 and TRBJ1-1, with a weak D call TRBD1 (5 bases). The CDR3 has 17 amino acids. V gave up 2 bases and J gave up 3 bases, with 19 bases separating them. Germline assignment: CDR1 LNHDA and CDR2 SQIVND (reference sequence). The CDR3 loop is CASSITPTGGRDTEAFF. The CDR3 nucleotides are TGTGCCAGTAGTATAACGCCCACAGGCGGGCGGGACACTGAAGCTTTCTTT.

V and J are TRBV19 and TRBJ2-3, with 10 bases fitting TRBD2. V lost 5 bases to trimming and J lost 7 bases; unmatched junction nucleotides: 12. CDR3 length equals 16 residues. Germline V gene sequence: CDR1 LNHDA, CDR2 SQIVND (reference sequence). DNA for the CDR3: TGTGCCAGTAGTTCCCAGGGAGCGGGGGGGCCGAATACGCAGTATTTT. Translation: CASSSQGAGGPNTQYF.

This chain links TRBV7-3 with TRBJ1-2, with D perhaps matching TRBD1 (5 bases). Germline V CDR1 and CDR2: SGHTA, FQGTGA. This CDR3 contains 15 residues. Trimming removed 6 bases at V and 0 bases at J, with 14 bases between. The CDR3 loop is CASSRDAWSNYGYTF. DNA of the CDR3: TGTGCCAGCAGTCGGGACGCCTGGTCTAACTATGGCTACACCTTC.

This chain uses TRBV7-2 with TRBJ1-1; D gene ambiguous. This CDR3 has 14 amino acids. Trimming pared 1 base from V and 2 bases from J, leaving 8 bases between. The germline V gene encodes CDR1 SGHTA and CDR2 FQGNSA. CDR3 region: CASSLVSGNTEAFF. CDR3 bases: TGTGCCAGCAGCTTAGTTTCAGGAAACACTGAAGCTTTCTTT. Variable domain in full (rest from reference TRBV7-2 and TRBJ1-1): GAGVSQSPSNKVTEKGKDVELRCDPISGHTALYWYRQSLGQGLEFLIYFQGNSAPDKSGLPSDRFSAERTGGSVSTLTIQRTQQEDSAVYLCASSLVSGNTEAFFGQGTRLTVV.

The chain is built from TRBV25-1 and TRBJ2-3, with 8 bases lining up with TRBD1. The J segment lost 0 bases and the V segment lost 3 bases, leaving 5 bases of the junction unmatched. Germline values: CDR1 MGHDK, CDR2 SYGVNS. CDR3 length: 16 residues. The CDR3 is CASSDPGQGSTDTQYF. The CDR3 nucleotides are TGTGCCAGCAGTGATCCTGGACAGGGTAGCACAGATACGCAGTATTTT. Supplemented by reference TRBV25-1 and TRBJ2-3, the full variable domain reads EADIYQTPRYLVIGTGKKITLECSQTMGHDKMYWYQQDPGMELHLIHYSYGVNSTEKGDLSSESTVSRIRTEHFPLTLESARPSHTSQYLCASSDPGQGSTDTQYFGPGTRLTVL.

This chain connects TRBV27 to TRBJ1-1; D not certain. Trimming removed 6 bases from V and 1 base from J, with 15 bases in between. The CDR3 is 15 residues long. CDR1 is MNHEY, CDR2 SMNVEV, per germline (reference sequence). The CDR3 reads CASRAGGSSNTEAFF. CDR3 DNA sequence: TGTGCCAGCAGGGCAGGAGGGTCCTCGAACACTGAAGCTTTCTTT.

The rearrangement uses TRBV10-1 and TRBJ1-1; D is unresolved. Trimming took off 3 bases at V and 0 bases at J, with 20 bases between the two ends. Germline CDR1 reads WNHNN; CDR2 reads SYGVQD (reference sequence). There are 18 residues in the CDR3. Here the CDR3 DNA reads TGCGCCAGCAGTGACGCGACGGGCGGAGGACGGATGAACACTGAAGCTTTCTTT. As protein: CASSDATGGGRMNTEAFF.